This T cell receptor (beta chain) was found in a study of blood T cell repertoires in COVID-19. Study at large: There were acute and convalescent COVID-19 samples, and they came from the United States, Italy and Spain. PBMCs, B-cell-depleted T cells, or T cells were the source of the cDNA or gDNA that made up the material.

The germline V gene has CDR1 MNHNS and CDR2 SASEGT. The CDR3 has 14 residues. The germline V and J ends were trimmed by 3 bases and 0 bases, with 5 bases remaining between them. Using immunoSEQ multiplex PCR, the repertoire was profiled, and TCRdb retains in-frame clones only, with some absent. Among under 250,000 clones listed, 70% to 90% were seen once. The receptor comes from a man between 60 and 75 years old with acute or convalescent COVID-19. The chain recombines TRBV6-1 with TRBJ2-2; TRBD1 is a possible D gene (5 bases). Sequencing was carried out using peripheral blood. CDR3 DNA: TGTGCCAGCAGTGACAGGGCGAACACCGGGGAGCTGTTTTTT. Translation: CASSDRANTGELFF.